The clone carrying this T cell receptor beta chain was counted only a few times. Its specificity is unknown. The sample is drawn from a study of CD8 T cells in ankylosing spondylitis. The CDR3 runs to 14 residues. Trimming cost V 7 bases and J 7 bases, with 19 bases left between them. The germline V gene encodes CDR1 LGHDT and CDR2 YNNKEL (reference sequence). TCRdb fed the 5' RACE reads into MiXCR, producing one record per CDR3 protein. Of 300,000 to 400,000 distinct CDR3 sequences listed, approximately 20% are singletons. Study findings and constraints: It was reported that disease-linked clones were significantly enriched in matched ankylosing spondylitis synovial fluid.

Sequencing was done on a sample of blood, either unsorted or a sorted T cell fraction (not recorded which). This sequence joins TRBV3-1 and TRBJ2-5; maybe TRBD2 (6 bases). The receptor comes from a male donor with ankylosing spondylitis or in good health (not recorded which). The CDR3 DNA reads TGTGCCAGCAACCCGGGACTCGATGGTGGGACCCAGTACTTC. It translates to CASNPGLDGGTQYF.